This is a list of T cell receptor beta chains from one sample in a study of beta chain features in type 1 diabetes. Sequencing was performed with immunoSEQ multiplex PCR; in TCRdb, only in-frame clones are kept and a portion is missing. The top ten clones hold around 0.044% of a sample with about 350,000 clones, about 18% of them seen once. Material: naive CD4+ T cells from blood. Source of these receptors: a woman between 18 and 30 years old in good health. Each CDR3 is given with its conserved first and last residue. D genes are given only for firm matches. A clone size is listed for some rows: how often the clone was seen (once, few, many), or a class if it is expanded.

d_gene: TRBD1
j_gene: TRBJ1-6
abundance: NA
len: 15
v_gene: TRBV5-4
CDR3nt: TGTGCCAGCAGCTTCGCGGGACAGGGAAGGTCACCCCTCCACTTT
CDR3aa: CASSFAGQGRSPLHF

d_gene: NA
j_gene: TRBJ1-1
abundance: NA
len: 17
v_gene: TRBV30
CDR3nt: TGTGCCTGGAGTGTAGGGGGAGGGAGGGTCACCAACACTGAAGCTTTCTTT
CDR3aa: CAWSVGGGRVTNTEAFF

d_gene: NA
j_gene: TRBJ1-4
abundance: few
len: 14
v_gene: TRBV18
CDR3nt: TGTGCCAGCTCAGAGGGCCTACGTCTTGATCAACTGTTTTTT
CDR3aa: CASSEGLRLDQLFF

d_gene: NA
j_gene: TRBJ2-4
abundance: NA
len: 16
v_gene: TRBV11-3
CDR3nt: TGTGCCAGCAGCTTAGTAGCCAGTGCGGGCAAAAACATTCAGTACTTC
CDR3aa: CASSLVASAGKNIQYF

d_gene: NA
j_gene: TRBJ2-7
abundance: few
len: 16
v_gene: TRBV6-5
CDR3nt: TGTGCCAGCAGTTACCAACAGGGTCTCGGACTCTACGAGCAGTACTTC
CDR3aa: CASSYQQGLGLYEQYF

d_gene: NA
j_gene: TRBJ2-1
abundance: few
len: 11
v_gene: TRBV15
CDR3nt: TGTGCCACCAGCAGAGCACTCGAGCAGTTCTTC
CDR3aa: CATSRALEQFF

d_gene: NA
j_gene: TRBJ2-7
abundance: NA
len: 15
v_gene: TRBV18
CDR3nt: TGTGCCAGCTCACCACAACAGGGAAGCTCCTACGAGCAGTACTTC
CDR3aa: CASSPQQGSSYEQYF

d_gene: TRBD2
j_gene: TRBJ2-5
abundance: NA
len: 13
v_gene: TRBV15
CDR3nt: TGTGCCACCAGCCAGGGACTAGCAGAGACCCAGTACTTC
CDR3aa: CATSQGLAETQYF

d_gene: NA
j_gene: TRBJ1-2
abundance: few
len: 14
v_gene: TRBV5-1
CDR3nt: TGCGCCAGCAGCTTGGCTGAGGCCCTTGTCGGCTACACCTTC
CDR3aa: CASSLAEALVGYTF

d_gene: NA
j_gene: TRBJ2-7
abundance: NA
len: 13
v_gene: TRBV5-1
CDR3nt: TGCGCCAGCAGCGAACCGGGTCACTACGAGCAGTACTTC
CDR3aa: CASSEPGHYEQYF

d_gene: NA
j_gene: TRBJ2-1
abundance: few
len: 15
v_gene: TRBV5-1
CDR3nt: TGCGCCAGCAGCTTGGGGTCACAGGGTAGGAATGAGCAGTTCTTC
CDR3aa: CASSLGSQGRNEQFF

d_gene: NA
j_gene: TRBJ2-7
abundance: NA
len: 16
v_gene: TRBV6-5
CDR3nt: TGTGCCAGCAGTTACTCGACTGGCGGGGCTTCCTACGAGCAGTACTTC
CDR3aa: CASSYSTGGASYEQYF

d_gene: TRBD1
j_gene: TRBJ1-2
abundance: few
len: 12
v_gene: TRBV29-1
CDR3nt: TGCAGCGTACCGGACAGGGGGCGTCGCTACACCTTC
CDR3aa: CSVPDRGRRYTF

d_gene: NA
j_gene: TRBJ2-1
abundance: few
len: 14
v_gene: TRBV6-5
CDR3nt: TGTGCCAGCCAAAGCCTAGGGGGTCTGAATGAGCAGTTCTTC
CDR3aa: CASQSLGGLNEQFF

d_gene: NA
j_gene: TRBJ2-5
abundance: NA
len: 12
v_gene: TRBV30
CDR3nt: TGTGCCTGGAGTGTGAGCAGGGAGACCCAGTACTTC
CDR3aa: CAWSVSRETQYF

d_gene: TRBD2
j_gene: TRBJ2-1
abundance: few
len: 17
v_gene: TRBV4-1
CDR3nt: TGCGCCAGCAGCCAATATACGGGACTAGCGGGAAACAATGAGCAGTTCTTC
CDR3aa: CASSQYTGLAGNNEQFF

d_gene: TRBD1
j_gene: TRBJ2-7
abundance: NA
len: 14
v_gene: TRBV18
CDR3nt: TGTGCCAGCTCACCCGCGACAGGGACGTACGAGCAGTACTTC
CDR3aa: CASSPATGTYEQYF

d_gene: TRBD2
j_gene: TRBJ2-5
abundance: few
len: 20
v_gene: TRBV2
CDR3nt: TGTGCCAGCAGTGAATTCGTTTTTCCGGAGTTAGCGGGAGGACAAGAGACCCAGTACTTC
CDR3aa: CASSEFVFPELAGGQETQYF

d_gene: NA
j_gene: TRBJ2-7
abundance: few
len: 15
v_gene: TRBV4-3
CDR3nt: TGCGCCAGCAGCCAACTGACAGGAGGCTCCTACGAGCAGTACTTC
CDR3aa: CASSQLTGGSYEQYF

d_gene: NA
j_gene: TRBJ1-3
abundance: NA
len: 17
v_gene: TRBV21-1
CDR3nt: TGTGCCAGCAGCAAAGTGTGCAACGGAGAAACTGGAAACACCATATATTTT
CDR3aa: CASSKVCNGETGNTIYF

d_gene: NA
j_gene: TRBJ2-3
abundance: NA
len: 14
v_gene: TRBV4-1
CDR3nt: TGCGCCAGCAGCCAATTGGACTTAGCAGATACGCAGTATTTT
CDR3aa: CASSQLDLADTQYF

d_gene: TRBD1
j_gene: TRBJ2-7
abundance: NA
len: 15
v_gene: TRBV30
CDR3nt: TGTGCCTGGAGAGAGACCGGGACAGGCGCCTACGAGCAGTACTTC
CDR3aa: CAWRETGTGAYEQYF

d_gene: NA
j_gene: TRBJ2-7
abundance: few
len: 15
v_gene: TRBV6-5
CDR3nt: TGTGCCAGCAGTTACAGACCACAGGTGTCCTACGAGCAGTACTTC
CDR3aa: CASSYRPQVSYEQYF

d_gene: NA
j_gene: TRBJ1-2
abundance: few
len: 12
v_gene: TRBV29-1
CDR3nt: TGCAGCGTTTTACAGGGAAACTATGGCTACACCTTC
CDR3aa: CSVLQGNYGYTF

d_gene: NA
j_gene: TRBJ1-2
abundance: few
len: 14
v_gene: TRBV2
CDR3nt: TGTGCCACCCGGAGGGAATCCGGGAACTATGGCTACACCTTC
CDR3aa: CATRRESGNYGYTF

d_gene: NA
j_gene: TRBJ2-3
abundance: NA
len: 15
v_gene: TRBV5-6
CDR3nt: TGTGCCAGCAGCTTGGGTGGCGGGGAGGACGGATTGCAGTATTTT
CDR3aa: CASSLGGGEDGLQYF

d_gene: NA
j_gene: TRBJ2-1
abundance: few
len: 14
v_gene: TRBV9
CDR3nt: TGTGCCAGCAGCGTAGATCCTTTCTACAATGAGCAGTTCTTC
CDR3aa: CASSVDPFYNEQFF

d_gene: NA
j_gene: TRBJ2-2
abundance: NA
len: 16
v_gene: TRBV30
CDR3nt: TGTGCCTACAGAGCCTCCTCAGGTGTGGGCACCGGGGAGCTGTTTTTT
CDR3aa: CAYRASSGVGTGELFF

d_gene: NA
j_gene: TRBJ2-7
abundance: NA
len: 13
v_gene: TRBV10-3
CDR3nt: TGTGCCATCGCAGCGACAGGCACCTACGAGCAGTACTTC
CDR3aa: CAIAATGTYEQYF

d_gene: TRBD2
j_gene: TRBJ2-3
abundance: few
len: 16
v_gene: TRBV18
CDR3nt: TGTGCCAGCTCACCAGTGACGGGGGGGCGTACAGATACGCAGTATTTT
CDR3aa: CASSPVTGGRTDTQYF

d_gene: NA
j_gene: TRBJ1-1
abundance: NA
len: 11
v_gene: TRBV29-1
CDR3nt: TGCAGCGTTGTCGAGGGGGCTGAAGCTTTCTTT
CDR3aa: CSVVEGAEAFF

d_gene: NA
j_gene: TRBJ2-1
abundance: few
len: 12
v_gene: TRBV2
CDR3nt: TGTGCCAGCAGTTATCTCCGCAATGAGCAGTTCTTC
CDR3aa: CASSYLRNEQFF

d_gene: TRBD1
j_gene: TRBJ1-1
abundance: NA
len: 14
v_gene: TRBV5-1
CDR3nt: TGCGCCAGCAGCGTCGGGACAGGGGGACTTGAAGCTTTCTTT
CDR3aa: CASSVGTGGLEAFF

d_gene: TRBD2
j_gene: TRBJ2-4
abundance: NA
len: 15
v_gene: TRBV7-9
CDR3nt: TGTGCCAGCAGCTTGGTACTAGCGGGGGGAAACATTCAGTACTTC
CDR3aa: CASSLVLAGGNIQYF

d_gene: TRBD1
j_gene: TRBJ1-5
abundance: NA
len: 15
v_gene: TRBV19
CDR3nt: TGTGCCAGTAGTAGTGGGACAGGGAGGAATCAGCCCCAGCATTTT
CDR3aa: CASSSGTGRNQPQHF

d_gene: TRBD1
j_gene: TRBJ1-1
abundance: NA
len: 15
v_gene: TRBV4-1
CDR3nt: TGCGCCAGCAGTTCCACTCGGGACAGGGGAACTGAAGCTTTCTTT
CDR3aa: CASSSTRDRGTEAFF

d_gene: NA
j_gene: TRBJ2-5
abundance: few
len: 16
v_gene: TRBV5-1
CDR3nt: TGCGCCAGCAGCCTGTCGAGTAGGCGGTTGCAAGAGACCCAGTACTTC
CDR3aa: CASSLSSRRLQETQYF

d_gene: TRBD1
j_gene: TRBJ2-3
abundance: NA
len: 15
v_gene: TRBV5-1
CDR3nt: TGCGCCAGCAGTCTCGGGACAGGGAATCAAGATACGCAGTATTTT
CDR3aa: CASSLGTGNQDTQYF

d_gene: TRBD1
j_gene: TRBJ1-1
abundance: NA
len: 15
v_gene: TRBV11-2
CDR3nt: TGTGCCAGCAGCTTAGGACAGGGATCGAACACTGAAGCTTTCTTT
CDR3aa: CASSLGQGSNTEAFF

d_gene: NA
j_gene: TRBJ2-7
abundance: NA
len: 11
v_gene: TRBV18
CDR3nt: TGTGCCAGCTCAAAGCTAGACGAGCAGTACTTC
CDR3aa: CASSKLDEQYF